This T cell receptor (beta chain) comes out of a study of blood T cell repertoires in COVID-19. Study-level information: Acute-phase and convalescent COVID-19 samples originated in the United States, Italy and Spain. Nucleic acid was either cDNA or gDNA, and it came from T cells, B-cell-depleted T cells, or PBMCs.

The CDR3 is made up of 14 amino acids. In germline, CDR1 is SSHAT, CDR2 FNYEAQ (reference sequence). V gave up 4 bases and J gave up 3 bases, with 9 bases separating them. In the authors' workflow: Estimated nucleated cell counts came from reference gene primer amplification. Method: immunoSEQ multiplex PCR; TCRdb's copy keeps in-frame clones and lacks some. D and trimming were read from the DNA, whereas the V and J calls and clone size are those reported in that table. Of about 74,000 clones in the sample, approximately 90% were seen once. This chain uses TRBV7-7 with TRBJ2-2; D call uncertain. What was sequenced was peripheral blood. The sequence was obtained from a woman aged 55-70 years with active COVID-19. In DNA, the CDR3 is TGTGCCAGCAGCTCCTCACCGGACACCGGGGAGCTGTTTTTT. Protein sequence: CASSSSPDTGELFF.